This entry lists 27 T cell receptor beta chains sequenced from one sample in a study of PD-1 blockade in classical Hodgkin lymphoma. The method was immunoSEQ multiplex PCR; TCRdb's version includes in-frame clones alone and lacks a portion of them. The data contain tens of thousands of clones, about 93% of them singletons. Time point reported: cycle 4 day 1 (C4D1), after six to seven weeks of nivolumab. Every one of the patients relapsed after autologous stem cell transplantation (brentuximab vedotin exposure was variable). Out of thawed PBMCs, magnetic negative selection purified CD4+ T cells. Sequenced material: CD4+ T cells from blood, taken before the fourth cycle of nivolumab. These receptors came from a human donor with classical Hodgkin lymphoma.

In DNA, the CDR3 is TGTGCCAGCAGTTCCAACACTCTAAACACTGAAGCTTTCTTT. This sequence encodes CASSSNTLNTEAFF. The V gene is TRBV6-6, the J gene TRBJ1-1, with no clear D. The V gene lost 4 bases and the J gene lost 2 bases, with 11 bases spanning the gap. Looked up from germline, CDR1 is MNHNY and CDR2 is SVGAGI (reference sequence). The CDR3 sequence is 14 residues long.

The chain employs TRBV9 and TRBJ1-4; D gene unclear. V lost 3 bases to trimming and J lost 8 bases, with 8 bases between them. Germline V gene sequence: CDR1 SGDLS, CDR2 YYNGEE. The CDR3 has 12 residues. DNA of the CDR3: TGTGCCAGCAGCGGAACCCCCGAAAAACTGTTTTTT. The encoded protein is CASSGTPEKLFF.

The rearrangement links TRBV12-5 to TRBJ2-7; D not certain. Trimming cost V 1 base and J 3 bases, with 1 base left between them. The CDR3 is 11 amino acids. Germline V CDR1 and CDR2: LGHNT, FRNRAP. CDR3 in amino acids: CASGLDYEQYF. The CDR3 DNA reads TGTGCTAGTGGTTTGGACTACGAGCAGTACTTC.

This chain joins TRBV11-2 and TRBJ1-1; D remains unclear. Trimming stripped 3 bases from V and 5 bases from J, with 7 bases between. Germline V gene sequence: CDR1 SGHAT, CDR2 FQNNGV. CDR3 size: 12 residues. CDR3 protein: CASSFGKTEAFF. In nucleotides, the CDR3 is TGTGCCAGCAGCTTCGGTAAGACTGAAGCTTTCTTT. The entire variable domain, with the rest obtained from reference TRBV11-2 and TRBJ1-1, is as follows: EAGVAQSPRYKIIEKRQSVAFWCNPISGHATLYWYQQILGQGPKLLIQFQNNGVVDDSQLPKDRFSAERLKGVDSTLKIQPAKLEDSAVYLCASSFGKTEAFFGQGTRLTVV.

This clone showed up just once. The chain employs TRBV5-1 and TRBJ2-5, with D maybe TRBD1 (6 bases). V was cut by 4 bases and J by 3 bases, with 25 bases left in between. Per the germline V gene, CDR1 is SGHRS and CDR2 is YFSETQ. The CDR3 has 18 residues. The CDR3 reads CASSPSLRTVAVEETQYF. The CDR3 nucleotides read TGCGCCAGCAGCCCCTCCCTCCGGACAGTGGCAGTAGAAGAGACCCAGTACTTC.

This chain uses TRBV9 with TRBJ2-1; the match to TRBD2 covers 8 bases. Germline trimming cut 0 bases from V and 1 base from J; bases unmatched to any gene: 9. CDR1 and CDR2 (germline): SGDLS, YYNGEE. The CDR3 runs 18 residues. CDR3 sequence (DNA): TGTGCCAGCAGCGTAGCCACTAGCGGAGGACCTTCCTACAATGAGCAGTTCTTC. Translated, it gives CASSVATSGGPSYNEQFF.

The chain uses TRBV10-3 and TRBJ2-5; possible D gene TRBD2, 7 bases. With 7 bases removed from V and 5 bases from J, the gap between germline ends came to 17 bases. In germline, CDR1 is ENHRY, CDR2 SYGVKD. The CDR3 is made up of 14 amino acids. The DNA for the CDR3 is TGTGCCATCATGGCCGGGGGGCGCGCGGAGACCCAGTACTTC. Translating gives CAIMAGGRAETQYF.

The gene calls are TRBV30 and TRBJ1-4; possibly TRBD1 for D (5 bases). V was trimmed by 0 bases and J by 8 bases, leaving 13 bases between them. CDR1 GTSNPN and CDR2 SVGIG come from the germline V gene (reference sequence). The CDR3 runs 14 residues. The CDR3 protein is CAWSVGQGVEKLFF. The CDR3 nucleotides read TGTGCCTGGAGTGTAGGGCAGGGAGTAGAAAAACTGTTTTTT.

The CDR3 spells CASSLLTSGVSHTQYF. The DNA of the CDR3 is TGTGCCAGCAGTTTACTGACTAGCGGCGTATCCCATACGCAGTATTTT. The J gene is TRBJ2-3, the V gene TRBV28; 9 bases are a match to TRBD2. V was pared by 2 bases and J by 7 bases, with 10 bases of the junction left unmatched. CDR3 length: 16 amino acids. CDR1 is MDHEN and CDR2 is SYDVKM in the germline V gene.

The chain is built from TRBV5-5 and TRBJ1-2; D might be TRBD1 (6 bases). V was pared by 5 bases and J by 0 bases, with 11 bases between. This CDR3 is 14 amino acids long. The germline CDR1 and CDR2 sequences are SGHKS and YYEKEE (reference sequence). This chain's CDR3 is CASRGRGTNYGYTF. In nucleotides, the CDR3 is TGTGCCAGCAGAGGGAGGGGGACTAACTATGGCTACACCTTC.

The V call is TRBV28, the J call TRBJ1-1; TRBD1 matches 10 bases. The CDR3 contains 15 residues. Germline V gene sequence: CDR1 MDHEN, CDR2 SYDVKM. V lost 5 bases to trimming and J lost 1 base; unmatched junction nucleotides: 4. The CDR3 region has the DNA TGTGCCAGCAGTCCCCGGGACAGGGGGAACACTGAAGCTTTCTTT. This gives the protein CASSPRDRGNTEAFF.

The DNA of the CDR3 is TGCAGCGTTGACACAGGCTACACCGGGGAGCTGTTTTTT. Its translation: CSVDTGYTGELFF. The chain is built from TRBV29-1 and TRBJ2-2, with a possible D match to TRBD1 (5 bases). The germline gives CDR1 SQVTM, CDR2 ANQGSEA. The CDR3 spans 13 residues. Deletions cut 3 bases from V and 3 bases from J, with 8 bases between.

V and J are TRBV10-1 and TRBJ2-5, with 8 bases lining up with TRBD2. Germline V gene lookup returns CDR1 WNHNN and CDR2 SYGVQD (reference sequence). The CDR3 consists of 14 residues. Trimming took 4 bases from V and 2 from J; bases not matched to a gene: 3. CDR3 nucleotide sequence: TGCGCCAGCAGTGCTAGCGGGCCTCAAGAGACCCAGTACTTC. The encoded protein is CASSASGPQETQYF.

The gene calls are TRBV6-5 and TRBJ2-1; 8 nucleotides agree with TRBD2. J gave up 4 bases and V 5 bases, and 7 bases lay outside the gene matches. This CDR3 contains 15 residues. Looked up from germline, CDR1 is MNHEY and CDR2 is SVGAGI. The DNA for the CDR3 is TGTGCCAGCAGTCCTACTAGCGGCCCTTACAATGAGCAGTTCTTC. It codes for CASSPTSGPYNEQFF.

V is TRBV18 and J is TRBJ1-2, with D tentatively TRBD1 (5 bases). V lost 3 bases, J lost 7 bases, and 15 bases lay in between. The CDR3 runs 14 residues. CDR1 KGHSH and CDR2 LQKENI come from the germline V gene. The CDR3 DNA reads as TGTGCCAGCTCACCTTCAGGGATGATGAGTGGCTACACCTTC. Amino acid sequence: CASSPSGMMSGYTF.

This clone was seen more than once but under ten times. The chain has TRBV6-5 and TRBJ1-1; D is unresolved. Germline V gene data show CDR1 as MNHEY and CDR2 as SVGAGI. This CDR3 is built from 14 residues. Trimming removed 0 bases from V and 7 bases from J, with 12 bases in between. The CDR3, as DNA: TGTGCCAGCAGTTACTCTGACGGTTTCCTTGAAGCTTTCTTT. Translating gives CASSYSDGFLEAFF.

The sample holds one count of this clone. The chain couples TRBV6-1 to TRBJ1-1, with D possibly being TRBD1 (6 bases). This CDR3 has 15 residues. Germline V lookup: CDR1 MNHNS, CDR2 SASEGT. Deletions cut 5 bases from V and 3 bases from J, with 16 bases between. The CDR3 sequence: CASSRIQGGDTEAFF. The CDR3 bases are TGTGCCAGCAGTAGAATACAGGGCGGTGACACTGAAGCTTTCTTT.

A single count supports this clone. This chain uses TRBV28 with TRBJ1-1, with a weak D call TRBD1 (6 bases). Germline CDR1 is MDHEN and CDR2 is SYDVKM. The CDR3 covers 13 residues. Trimming removed 6 bases from V and 4 bases from J, with 12 bases in between. The CDR3 nucleotides are TGTGCCAGCAGACAACAGGGCCTCACTGAAGCTTTCTTT. It yields the protein CASRQQGLTEAFF. The variable domain in full, with the rest retrieved from reference TRBV28 and TRBJ1-1, is DVKVTQSSRYLVKRTGEKVFLECVQDMDHENMFWYRQDPGLGLRLIYFSYDVKMKEKGDIPEGYSVSREKKERFSLILESASTNQTSMYLCASRQQGLTEAFFGQGTRLTVV.

V is TRBV7-9 and J is TRBJ2-4; tentatively, D is TRBD1 (6 bases). The CDR3 has 16 residues. V lost 3 bases to trimming and J lost 2 bases, with 14 bases between them. Germline loops: CDR1 SEHNR, CDR2 FQNEAQ (reference sequence). The CDR3 here is CASSFGTLTTKNIQYF. CDR3 nucleotide sequence: TGTGCCAGCAGCTTTGGGACACTAACCACCAAAAACATTCAGTACTTC.

The chain uses TRBV27 and TRBJ1-2; TRBD1 might be the D (5 bases). The ends were cut back, 7 bases at V and 8 bases at J, with 17 bases in the middle. The germline V gene encodes CDR1 MNHEY and CDR2 SMNVEV (reference sequence). The CDR3 extends over 13 amino acids. This chain's CDR3 is CASTSTVLGGYTF. CDR3 in DNA: TGTGCCAGCACTTCGACAGTCCTAGGGGGCTACACCTTC.

The CDR3 nucleotides read TGTGCCAGCAGCGCCGACAGGGACTGGAAGACCCAGTACTTC. Its protein is CASSADRDWKTQYF. The rearrangement joins TRBV9 to TRBJ2-5, with D perhaps matching TRBD1 (7 bases). The CDR3 is 14 amino acids. V was trimmed by 3 bases and J by 6 bases, leaving 15 bases between them. The germline gives CDR1 SGDLS, CDR2 YYNGEE.

The chain recombines TRBV12-5 with TRBJ2-5; 8 nucleotides match TRBD2. After removal of 3 bases from V and 5 bases from J, the junction contained 8 bases not matched to a gene. Germline V gene sequence: CDR1 LGHNT, CDR2 FRNRAP. There are 15 residues in the CDR3. The CDR3 DNA reads TGTGCTAGTGGTTTTGAGCGGGAGTCGGAGGAGACCCAGTACTTC. Residues: CASGFERESEETQYF.

V is TRBV5-1 and J is TRBJ2-5, with TRBD2 matching 7 bases. CDR3 size: 15 residues. With 0 bases clipped from V and 1 base from J, the junction kept 3 bases outside the gene matches. Per germline, CDR1 SGHRS and CDR2 YFSETQ. The chain's CDR3 is CASSLVPGGQETQYF. In DNA form, the CDR3 reads TGCGCCAGCAGCTTGGTCCCGGGAGGCCAAGAGACCCAGTACTTC. Filled out from reference TRBV5-1 and TRBJ2-5, the complete variable domain reads KAGVTQTPRYLIKTRGQQVTLSCSPISGHRSVSWYQQTPGQGLQFLFEYFSETQRNKGNFPGRFSGRQFSNSRSEMNVSTLELGDSALYLCASSLVPGGQETQYFGPGTRLLVL.

In its sample, this clone was seen once. The V call is TRBV5-4, the J call TRBJ2-3, with a possible D match to TRBD2 (6 bases). V was clipped by 4 bases and J by 0 bases, with 12 bases between them. CDR1 SGHNT and CDR2 YYREEE come from the germline V gene (reference sequence). CDR3 length: 15 amino acids. This chain's CDR3 is CASSRTSRSTDTQYF. In nucleotides, the CDR3 is TGTGCCAGCAGCAGAACTAGCAGAAGCACAGATACGCAGTATTTT.

This chain uses TRBV6-5 with TRBJ2-7, with D unclear. CDR1 and CDR2 from the germline V gene are MNHEY and SVGAGI. CDR3 length: 10 residues. Deletions cut 5 bases from V and 9 bases from J, with 8 bases between. Written as DNA, the CDR3 is TGTGCCAGCAGTGAAGTTGGGCAGTACTTC. This gives the protein CASSEVGQYF.

CDR3 in amino acids: CASSSRPGVRANYGYTF. For the CDR3, the DNA is TGTGCCAGCAGTTCCCGGCCAGGGGTGAGGGCGAACTATGGCTACACCTTC. This chain connects TRBV27 to TRBJ1-2; TRBD1 is a possible D gene (6 bases). Trimming took off 4 bases at V and 2 bases at J, with 20 bases between the two ends. Germline CDR1 reads MNHEY; CDR2 reads SMNVEV (reference sequence). The length of the CDR3 is 17 residues.

V is TRBV11-2 and J is TRBJ1-1; D gene ambiguous. Deletions cut 2 bases from V and 0 bases from J, with 7 bases between. Looked up from germline, CDR1 is SGHAT and CDR2 is FQNNGV. This CDR3 is 14 amino acids long. The CDR3 loop reads CASSLNIVNTEAFF. As DNA, the CDR3 is TGTGCCAGCAGCTTAAACATAGTGAACACTGAAGCTTTCTTT.